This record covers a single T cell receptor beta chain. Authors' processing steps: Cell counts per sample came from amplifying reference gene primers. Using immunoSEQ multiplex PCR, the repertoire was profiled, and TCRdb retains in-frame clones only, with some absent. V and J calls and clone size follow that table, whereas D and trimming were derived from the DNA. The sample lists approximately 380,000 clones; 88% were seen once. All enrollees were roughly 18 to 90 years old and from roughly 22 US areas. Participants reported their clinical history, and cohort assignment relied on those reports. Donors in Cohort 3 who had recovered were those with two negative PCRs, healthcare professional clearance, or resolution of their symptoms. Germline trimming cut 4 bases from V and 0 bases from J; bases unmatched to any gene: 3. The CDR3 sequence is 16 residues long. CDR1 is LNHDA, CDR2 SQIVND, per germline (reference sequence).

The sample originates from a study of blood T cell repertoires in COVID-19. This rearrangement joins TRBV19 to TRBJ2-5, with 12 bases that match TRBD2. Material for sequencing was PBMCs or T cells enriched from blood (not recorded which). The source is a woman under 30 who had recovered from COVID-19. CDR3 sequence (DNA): TGTGCCAGTAGTACTGGACTAGCGGGGTACCAAGAGACCCAGTACTTC. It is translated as CASSTGLAGYQETQYF.